This TCR beta chain was documented in a study of T-cell reconstitution after alpha-beta-depleted transplantation in children. Regarding the study as a whole: Several hundred rapidly expanded clones from non-depleted graft cells reportedly supplied alpha-beta T cells about two months post-transplant. Surviving recipient cells, namely T cells and thymic progenitors, were the source of high day-60 TCRbeta diversity in some patients. From newly produced T cells came most of the T-cell counts and diversity one year after transplant.

Unique molecular identifiers were used to barcode this TCRbeta library. TCRdb re-called the PCR reads with MiXCR, one entry per CDR3 protein. The repertoire includes about 290,000 distinct CDR3 sequences, roughly 7.8% of them detected once, and approximately 9.6% sits in the top ten. Germline values: CDR1 MDHEN, CDR2 SYDVKM. The CDR3 is made up of 19 amino acids. Trimming shortened V by 3 bases and J by 2 bases, and 23 bases separated the two germline ends. There are a few counts of this clonotype. Its antigen is not identified. The sample in question was peripheral blood, obtained 360 days after TCRalphabeta/CD19-depleted stem cell transplant. The chain uses TRBV28 and TRBJ2-4; D is perhaps TRBD1 (5 bases). The source of this sequence is a female patient aged 2-10 years who had a stem cell transplant for Fanconi anemia, so the T cells may come from the graft donor. CDR3 in amino acids: CASSFWGTSGSISKNIQYF. The CDR3 bases are TGTGCCAGCAGTTTCTGGGGCACTTCGGGCTCTATATCCAAAAACATTCAGTACTTC.